These T cell receptor beta chains were read from a single sample in a study of blood T cell repertoires in COVID-19. Here immunoSEQ multiplex PCR was the method, and the copy in TCRdb shows in-frame clones only, minus some. The data show about 220,000 clones, 88% seen once. The sequencing input was PBMCs or T cells enriched from blood (not recorded which). Receptor source: a woman in her fifties or sixties with acute COVID-19. The CDR3 runs from the conserved cysteine through the conserved F or W. Each record gives: J gene, clone size, D gene, V gene, CDR3 protein, CDR3 DNA. The D gene is left open where the match is weak. The listing skips clone size in some rows; elsewhere it reads once, few, many or a size class.

J gene: TRBJ2-1; clone size: .; D gene: TRBD2; V gene: TRBV5-4; CDR3 protein: CASSLSLAENEQFF; CDR3 DNA: TGTGCCAGCAGCTTGTCACTAGCGGAAAATGAGCAGTTCTTC
J gene: TRBJ1-5; clone size: few; D gene: TRBD1; V gene: TRBV30; CDR3 protein: CAWQGVDSNQPQHF; CDR3 DNA: TGTGCCTGGCAGGGGGTTGATAGCAATCAGCCCCAGCATTTT
J gene: TRBJ1-1; clone size: .; D gene: .; V gene: TRBV7-9; CDR3 protein: CASSSLGGVEAFF; CDR3 DNA: TGTGCCAGCAGCTCGTTAGGGGGTGTTGAAGCTTTCTTT
J gene: TRBJ2-7; clone size: .; D gene: .; V gene: TRBV4-3; CDR3 protein: CASSQVVQSYEQYF; CDR3 DNA: TGCGCCAGCAGCCAAGTGGTCCAGTCCTACGAGCAGTACTTC
J gene: TRBJ1-2; clone size: .; D gene: .; V gene: TRBV7-2; CDR3 protein: CASSFPLLNYGYTF; CDR3 DNA: TGTGCCAGCAGCTTTCCACTCCTTAACTATGGCTACACCTTC
J gene: TRBJ2-2; clone size: .; D gene: TRBD1; V gene: TRBV5-1; CDR3 protein: CASSLVIRQGANTGELFF; CDR3 DNA: TGCGCCAGCAGCTTGGTCATAAGACAGGGCGCGAACACCGGGGAGCTGTTTTTT
J gene: TRBJ2-7; clone size: .; D gene: .; V gene: TRBV7-2; CDR3 protein: CASSPPSTYEQYF; CDR3 DNA: TGTGCCAGCAGCCCCCCCTCTACGTACGAGCAGTACTTC
J gene: TRBJ1-2; clone size: .; D gene: .; V gene: TRBV6-5; CDR3 protein: CASTRGGGGGYTF; CDR3 DNA: TGTGCCAGCACCCGGGGTGGGGGCGGTGGCTACACCTTC
J gene: TRBJ2-1; clone size: once; D gene: .; V gene: TRBV6-1; CDR3 protein: CASSETGGGGFF; CDR3 DNA: TGTGCCAGCAGTGAAACCGGGGGCGGGGGGTTCTTC
J gene: TRBJ2-3; clone size: .; D gene: .; V gene: TRBV27; CDR3 protein: CAIGDTQYF; CDR3 DNA: TGTGCCATCGGTGATACGCAGTATTTT
J gene: TRBJ2-7; clone size: .; D gene: TRBD1; V gene: TRBV10-3; CDR3 protein: CAISEHPLGDSSYEQYF; CDR3 DNA: TGTGCCATCAGTGAGCACCCGCTCGGGGACAGCTCCTACGAGCAGTACTTC
J gene: TRBJ2-7; clone size: .; D gene: TRBD2; V gene: TRBV28; CDR3 protein: CASSFASGSRYEQYF; CDR3 DNA: TGTGCCAGCAGTTTTGCCAGCGGGAGTCGGTACGAGCAGTACTTC
J gene: TRBJ2-5; clone size: .; D gene: TRBD2; V gene: TRBV28; CDR3 protein: CASSFTGRAGETQYF; CDR3 DNA: TGTGCCAGCAGTTTTACGGGGAGGGCGGGAGAGACCCAGTACTTC
J gene: TRBJ2-7; clone size: .; D gene: .; V gene: TRBV9; CDR3 protein: CASSPLGQGTYEQYF; CDR3 DNA: TGTGCCAGCAGCCCCTTGGGGCAGGGCACCTACGAGCAGTACTTC
J gene: TRBJ1-1; clone size: .; D gene: .; V gene: TRBV27; CDR3 protein: CASSLWLNTEAFF; CDR3 DNA: TGTGCCAGCAGTTTATGGCTGAACACTGAAGCTTTCTTT
J gene: TRBJ2-5; clone size: .; D gene: TRBD1; V gene: TRBV7-9; CDR3 protein: CASSSGQGWETQYF; CDR3 DNA: TGTGCCAGCAGTTCTGGACAGGGCTGGGAGACCCAGTACTTC
J gene: TRBJ2-1; clone size: .; D gene: TRBD2; V gene: TRBV6-5; CDR3 protein: CASSYKSGSAYNEQFF; CDR3 DNA: TGTGCCAGCAGTTATAAGAGCGGGAGCGCCTACAATGAGCAGTTCTTC
J gene: TRBJ2-3; clone size: .; D gene: .; V gene: TRBV7-9; CDR3 protein: CASSLALFTDTQYF; CDR3 DNA: TGTGCCAGCAGCTTAGCCCTCTTCACAGATACGCAGTATTTT
J gene: TRBJ2-1; clone size: .; D gene: TRBD2; V gene: TRBV9; CDR3 protein: CASSARLAGGPKQFF; CDR3 DNA: TGTGCCAGCAGCGCGAGACTAGCGGGAGGGCCGAAGCAGTTCTTC
J gene: TRBJ2-6; clone size: .; D gene: .; V gene: TRBV15; CDR3 protein: CATSRQGSGANVLTF; CDR3 DNA: TGTGCCACCAGCAGACAGGGGTCTGGGGCCAACGTCCTGACTTTC
J gene: TRBJ1-1; clone size: .; D gene: .; V gene: TRBV4-1; CDR3 protein: CASSQDPGLGTEAFF; CDR3 DNA: TGCGCCAGCAGCCAAGATCCGGGACTGGGCACTGAAGCTTTCTTT
J gene: TRBJ1-6; clone size: .; D gene: TRBD1; V gene: TRBV2; CDR3 protein: CASSGVLDRGRVGQLNSPLHF; CDR3 DNA: TGTGCCAGCAGTGGGGTACTGGACAGGGGGCGCGTCGGCCAGTTGAATTCACCCCTCCACTTT
J gene: TRBJ2-3; clone size: .; D gene: .; V gene: TRBV4-1; CDR3 protein: CASSQQNYGSHTQYF; CDR3 DNA: TGCGCCAGCAGCCAACAGAACTATGGGTCGCATACGCAGTATTTT
J gene: TRBJ2-2; clone size: .; D gene: TRBD1; V gene: TRBV19; CDR3 protein: CASSRRGQGNTGELFF; CDR3 DNA: TGTGCCAGTAGTCGTCGGGGACAGGGGAACACCGGGGAGCTGTTTTTT
J gene: TRBJ2-1; clone size: once; D gene: TRBD1; V gene: TRBV28; CDR3 protein: CASSAPGQGVYNEQFF; CDR3 DNA: TGTGCCAGCAGTGCACCAGGACAGGGGGTATACAATGAGCAGTTCTTC